The entry that follows covers one T cell receptor (beta chain) sequence. The antigen remains undetermined. CDR1 is GTSNPN and CDR2 is SVGIG in the germline V gene (reference sequence). The ends were cut back, 5 bases at V and 2 bases at J, with 8 bases in the middle. The CDR3 covers 12 residues. The sample belongs to a study of beta chain features in type 1 diabetes. Study conclusions and caveats: TCRB CDR3s were moderately but significantly shorter in Type 1 diabetes patients in all four CD4+ subsets.

Expressed TCRB transcripts were sequenced after all isolated RNA was converted to cDNA. Sequencing was performed with immunoSEQ multiplex PCR; in TCRdb, only in-frame clones are kept and a portion is missing. The sample includes some 370,000 clones, over 8.5% seen only once; the top ten take about 0.6%. The chain joins TRBV30 to TRBJ2-3; no reliable D call. Sequencing was done on a sample of central memory CD4+ T cells from blood. The TCR comes from a man aged 25-45 years with type 1 diabetes. CDR3 loop: CAWGRYTDTQYF. The CDR3 nucleotides are TGTGCCTGGGGGCGGTACACAGATACGCAGTATTTT.